This T cell receptor (beta chain) is drawn from a study of monozygotic twins with inflammatory bowel disease. The CDR3 is 14 residues long. Germline V gene sequence: CDR1 MNHNS, CDR2 SASEGT. Via template switching, UMIs carrying a 6-nucleotide sample barcode were introduced. TCRdb reprocessed the 5' RACE reads; each CDR3 protein has one entry and no DNA is given. The table for this sample gives some 170,000 distinct CDR3 sequences. This clonotype originated in a human donor with ulcerative colitis or Crohn's disease, or a healthy co-twin of an affected twin (not recorded which). The sequenced sample was blood. The chain joins TRBV6-1 to TRBJ2-2. CDR3 sequence reads: CASKWTANTGELFF.